This T cell receptor (beta chain) was identified in a study of T cells in tumors after PD-1 blockade. Study context: Either cemiplimab 350 mg every 2 weeks or pembrolizumab 200 mg every 3 weeks was given. During anti-PD-1 treatment, some patients continued daily vismodegib 150 mg.

CDR3 length equals 13 residues. Per germline, CDR1 SGHAT and CDR2 FQDESV (reference sequence). The ends were cut back, 5 bases at V and 7 bases at J, with 14 bases in the middle. The repertoire was sequenced with immunoSEQ multiplex PCR; TCRdb's copy has only in-frame clones and lacks some. The sample shows tens of thousands of clones, 75% to 85% of them seen only once. Template: tumor biopsy or peripheral blood genomic DNA, roughly 550-6,004 ng per sample. The chain carries TRBV11-1 and TRBJ2-5, with D perhaps matching TRBD1 or TRBD2 (7 bases each). The sample consisted of PBMCs, taken before anti-PD-1 treatment. This TCR was recovered from a human donor with basal cell carcinoma. The CDR3 DNA is TGTGCCAGCAGCCTCGCGGGGGACAGGACCCAGTACTTC. Translating gives CASSLAGDRTQYF.